These 6 T cell receptor beta chains were sequenced from one sample in a study of blood T cell repertoires in COVID-19. Measured with immunoSEQ multiplex PCR; TCRdb has only the in-frame clones, and not every one. The table shows 140,000 to 150,000 clones, with 65% to 90% occurring only once. Sequenced: peripheral blood. These receptors were collected from a human donor in a cohort sampled during active COVID-19.

V gene TRBV5-4 combines with J gene TRBJ2-3; 10 bases agree with TRBD1. Germline V lookup: CDR1 SGHNT, CDR2 YYREEE (reference sequence). There are 17 residues in the CDR3. Trimming removed 4 bases from V and 1 base from J; junction bases left unmatched: 9. The CDR3 loop reads CASSTPGQGYGTDTQYF. In DNA, the CDR3 is TGTGCCAGCAGCACACCGGGACAGGGGTACGGCACAGATACGCAGTATTTT. Full variable domain (remainder filled in from reference TRBV5-4 and TRBJ2-3): ETGVTQSPTHLIKTRGQQVTLRCSSQSGHNTVSWYQQALGQGPQFIFQYYREEENGRGNFPPRFSGLQFPNYSSELNVNALELDDSALYLCASSTPGQGYGTDTQYFGPGTRLTVL.

This clone was seen a handful of times. V is TRBV4-1 and J is TRBJ2-5, with 9 bases aligning to TRBD1. CDR3 length: 13 residues. From germline, CDR1 is MGHRA and CDR2 YSYEKL. After removal of 6 bases from V and 3 bases from J, the junction contained 2 bases not matched to a gene. The CDR3 DNA sequence: TGCGCCAGCAGGGGACAGGGAGAAGAGACCCAGTACTTC. Encoded protein: CASRGQGEETQYF.

CDR3 protein: CASSLSLADSYEQYF. Here the CDR3 DNA reads TGTGCCAGCAGCTTAAGTCTAGCGGACTCCTACGAGCAGTACTTC. This chain connects TRBV7-2 to TRBJ2-7, with 7 positions matching TRBD2. J lost 0 bases, V lost 2 bases, and 4 bases had no gene match. Germline lookup yields CDR1 SGHTA and CDR2 FQGNSA. This CDR3 is 15 amino acids long. Complete variable domain (other parts from reference TRBV7-2 and TRBJ2-7): GAGVSQSPSNKVTEKGKDVELRCDPISGHTALYWYRQSLGQGLEFLIYFQGNSAPDKSGLPSDRFSAERTGGSVSTLTIQRTQQEDSAVYLCASSLSLADSYEQYFGPGTRLTVT.

The V call is TRBV19, the J call TRBJ2-1, with TRBD2 matching over 10 bases. This CDR3 is 13 amino acids long. Germline CDR1 reads LNHDA; CDR2 reads SQIVND (reference sequence). J lost 10 bases, V lost 8 bases, and 8 bases had no gene match. CDR3 DNA: TGTGCCAGTGGGGTACTAGCGGGGCGAGAGCAGTTCTTC. Translated: CASGVLAGREQFF.

The chain has TRBV7-9 and TRBJ1-2; 10 nucleotides agree with TRBD1. The CDR3 is made up of 16 amino acids. The germline CDR1 and CDR2 sequences are SEHNR and FQNEAQ (reference sequence). The V segment lost 1 base and the J segment 4 bases; nucleotides outside the gene matches: 6. This chain's CDR3 is CASSLEKGTGAYGYTF. The CDR3, as DNA: TGTGCCAGCAGCTTAGAAAAGGGGACAGGGGCCTATGGCTACACCTTC.

This clone was detected many times. The chain links TRBV4-1 to TRBJ2-3, with 12 bases identical to TRBD1. Germline V gene data show CDR1 as MGHRA and CDR2 as YSYEKL. V was clipped by 4 bases and J by 0 bases; unmatched bases: 11. This CDR3 has 19 amino acids. The CDR3 spells CASSLPGTGGRLSTDTQYF. CDR3 bases: TGCGCCAGCAGCCTCCCAGGGACAGGGGGCCGACTCAGCACAGATACGCAGTATTTT.